The 31 T cell receptor beta chains below all came from one sample that was sequenced in a study of identical twins. TCRdb processed the 5' RACE reads anew with MiXCR; each CDR3 protein has one entry. Of approximately 500,000 distinct CDR3 sequences in the sample, approximately 24% are singletons; the top ten hold over 2.5%. A further study also used this sample, focusing on T cells expressing NK-cell markers.

The sequencing sample was made of CD4+ T cells sorted from blood. The source is a woman between 18 and 30 years old in good health.

This chain joins TRBV20-1 and TRBJ2-5; D ambiguous. V lost 3 bases and J lost 2, with 10 bases in between. Germline V gene lookup returns CDR1 DFQATT and CDR2 SNEGSKA (reference sequence). This CDR3 spans 13 amino acids. CDR3 in amino acids: CSASVSLQETQYF. Written as DNA, the CDR3 is TGCAGTGCTAGTGTCAGCTTACAAGAGACCCAGTACTTC.

V usage is TRBV12-3 or TRBV12-4 and J usage is TRBJ1-5; 8 bases map to TRBD1. The J segment lost 2 bases and the V segment lost 6 bases, leaving 9 bases of the junction unmatched. The CDR3 totals 16 residues. CDR3 region: CASSRGTGGGNQPQHF. The DNA for the CDR3 is TGTGCCAGCAGCCGTGGGACAGGTGGCGGCAATCAGCCCCAGCATTTT.

The chain uses TRBV3-1 and TRBJ1-2; no clear D. Trimming shortened V by 5 bases and J by 8 bases, and 9 bases separated the two germline ends. Germline V CDR1 and CDR2: LGHDT, YNNKEL (reference sequence). The CDR3 is made up of 11 amino acids. CDR3 protein: CASSNLGGYTF. Written as DNA, the CDR3 is TGTGCCAGCAGCAACCTTGGCGGCTACACCTTC.

The CDR3 nucleotides read TGTGCCAGCAGCTTTACTAGTTCCGCTCCCTACGAGCAGTACTTC. Translation: CASSFTSSAPYEQYF. This chain connects TRBV7-2 to TRBJ2-7; D perhaps matches TRBD2 (5 bases). V lost 3 bases and J lost 2, with 14 bases in between. The CDR3 is made up of 15 amino acids. Germline loops: CDR1 SGHTA, CDR2 FQGNSA. The complete variable domain, with remaining parts taken from reference TRBV7-2 and TRBJ2-7, reads GAGVSQSPSNKVTEKGKDVELRCDPISGHTALYWYRQSLGQGLEFLIYFQGNSAPDKSGLPSDRFSAERTGGSVSTLTIQRTQQEDSAVYLCASSFTSSAPYEQYFGPGTRLTVT.

V is TRBV20-1 and J is TRBJ2-1; TRBD2 matches at 11 bases. Per the germline V gene, CDR1 is DFQATT and CDR2 is SNEGSKA (reference sequence). CDR3 length equals 16 residues. V gave up 6 bases and J gave up 0 bases; unmatched junction bases: 7. The CDR3 DNA sequence: TGCAGTGCCCTAGCGGGGGGTCCTAGCTCCTACAATGAGCAGTTCTTC. Protein product: CSALAGGPSSYNEQFF.

This clonotype was seen many times. The chain is built from TRBV4-3 and TRBJ2-1, with 7 bases that match TRBD2. The ends lost 4 bases at V and 6 bases at J; junction bases unmatched: 15. The CDR3 runs 17 residues. CDR1 is LGHNA and CDR2 is YSLEER in the germline V gene. CDR3 loop: CASSPSSTAGALNEQFF. The CDR3 DNA reads TGCGCCAGCAGCCCCTCGAGTACGGCGGGAGCTCTCAATGAGCAGTTCTTC.

This clonotype showed up many times. The chain joins TRBV12-3 or TRBV12-4 to TRBJ1-5; 7 positions match TRBD1. J was trimmed by 7 bases and V by 4 bases; bases with no gene match: 7. The CDR3 contains 14 residues. CDR3 in amino acids: CASSSTGTGQPQHF. CDR3 bases: TGTGCCAGCAGTTCGACAGGGACCGGCCAGCCCCAGCATTTT.

V and J are TRBV7-2 and TRBJ1-2, with D unclear. The CDR3 has 15 residues. Germline CDR1 SGHTA, CDR2 FQGNSA. V shed 0 bases and J shed 4 bases, with 12 bases lying between them. CDR3 amino acids: CASSLAGRPSYGYTF. The CDR3 DNA is TGTGCCAGCAGCTTAGCCGGACGGCCTAGCTATGGCTACACCTTC.

This clonotype was detected only a few times. This sequence joins TRBV24-1 and TRBJ2-2, with TRBD2 matching 7 bases. V dropped 12 bases and J dropped 1; count of bases not matched to a gene: 4. CDR1 KGHDR and CDR2 SFDVKD come from the germline V gene. The CDR3 consists of 13 residues. The CDR3 nucleotides read TGTGCCGTGGAGCGGGGGAACACCGGGGAGCTGTTTTTT. Translation gives CAVERGNTGELFF.

This clonotype has a handful of counts. V is TRBV6-1 and J is TRBJ2-1; 8 positions agree with TRBD1. The CDR3 spans 15 residues. The trim removed 3 bases at V and 7 bases at J, leaving 8 bases unmatched. Germline-derived CDR1 and CDR2 are MNHNS and SASEGT. CDR3 in DNA: TGTGCCAGCAGTGATACCAGGACAGGGAGGAATGAGCAGTTCTTC. Protein sequence: CASSDTRTGRNEQFF.

The chain has TRBV7-2 and TRBJ2-1, with 7 bases identical to TRBD2. Germline V gives CDR1 SGHTA, CDR2 FQGNSA. V dropped 1 base and J dropped 10; count of bases not matched to a gene: 7. This CDR3 is 14 amino acids long. The CDR3 DNA reads TGTGCCAGCAGCTTAGGAGTGACTAGCAGCGAGCAGTTCTTC. Protein sequence: CASSLGVTSSEQFF.

The genes are TRBV2 and TRBJ2-3; 13 nucleotides agree with TRBD2. This CDR3 is built from 17 residues. The germline V gene has CDR1 SNHLY and CDR2 FYNNEI. V was pared by 6 bases and J by 0 bases, with 6 bases of the junction left unmatched. The CDR3 region has the DNA TGTGCCAGCAGGGGACTAGCGGGGACTACTAGCACAGATACGCAGTATTTT. As protein: CASRGLAGTTSTDTQYF.

This clonotype came up a few times. The gene calls are TRBV5-1 and TRBJ1-1; D is possibly TRBD1 (5 bases). Trimming removed 0 bases at V and 4 bases at J, with 13 bases between. Germline V gene sequence: CDR1 SGHRS, CDR2 YFSETQ. The CDR3 runs to 15 residues. CDR3 in amino acids: CASSLVVGEGTEAFF. The CDR3 DNA reads as TGCGCCAGCAGCTTGGTAGTAGGGGAGGGCACTGAAGCTTTCTTT.

Written as DNA, the CDR3 is TGTGCCAGCACGCGGGGGGCCAACGTCCTGACTTTC. Protein sequence: CASTRGANVLTF. This chain uses TRBV2 with TRBJ2-6; no definite D call. The germline V gene encodes CDR1 SNHLY and CDR2 FYNNEI. Trimming left V 7 bases short and J 4 bases short, with 5 bases between. This CDR3 is built from 12 residues.

This clonotype was seen more than once but under ten times. This chain uses TRBV12-3 or TRBV12-4 with TRBJ2-2; TRBD2 agrees at 14 bases. With 6 bases clipped from V and 7 bases from J, the junction kept 4 bases outside the gene matches. This CDR3 has 15 amino acids. Written as DNA, the CDR3 is TGTGCCAGCAGCCGACTAGCGGGAGGGGGCGGGGAGCTGTTTTTT. Amino acids: CASSRLAGGGGELFF.

The rearrangement links TRBV20-1 to TRBJ1-5; D call uncertain. Germline V gene data show CDR1 as DFQATT and CDR2 as SNEGSKA (reference sequence). The ends were cut back, 1 base at V and 4 bases at J, with 8 bases in the middle. The CDR3 loop spans 13 amino acids. The CDR3 is CSARVPGNQPQHF. CDR3 DNA sequence: TGCAGTGCTAGAGTCCCAGGAAATCAGCCCCAGCATTTT.

The chain employs TRBV4-3 and TRBJ1-1; possibly TRBD1 for D (6 bases). Trimming stripped 0 bases from V and 1 base from J, with 18 bases between. CDR1 and CDR2 from the germline V gene are LGHNA and YSLEER. The CDR3 runs 18 residues. The CDR3 DNA is TGCGCCAGCAGCCAAGAATATCGGCAGGGGCTATGGAACACTGAAGCTTTCTTT. This translates into CASSQEYRQGLWNTEAFF.

This clonotype was counted only a few times. This chain uses TRBV29-1 with TRBJ1-3; D might be TRBD1 (5 bases). The V gene's germline CDR1 is SQVTM and CDR2 ANQGSEA. Trimming left V 0 bases short and J 9 bases short, with 15 bases between. CDR3 length equals 14 residues. DNA for the CDR3: TGCAGCGTTGAAGAAATGACAGCGGAACGCACCATATATTTT. Amino acids: CSVEEMTAERTIYF.

This clonotype was counted between two and nine times. The rearrangement uses TRBV6-1 and TRBJ2-7; 7 bases match TRBD2. Unmatched junction bases numbered 12, after V lost 10 bases and J lost 6 bases. Germline V gene lookup returns CDR1 MNHNS and CDR2 SASEGT. This CDR3 comprises 13 residues. CDR3 in amino acids: CATQGGAAFEQYF. The CDR3 bases are TGTGCCACTCAGGGAGGGGCTGCTTTCGAGCAGTACTTC.

This chain links TRBV24-1 with TRBJ2-1; D ambiguous. Trimming took 4 bases from V and 5 from J, leaving 11 bases between them. The CDR3 contains 14 residues. CDR1 and CDR2 from the germline V gene are KGHDR and SFDVKD. CDR3 sequence (DNA): TGTGCCACCAGTGACCAGACTTCAGACAATGAGCAGTTCTTC. This translates into CATSDQTSDNEQFF.

The J gene is TRBJ2-3, the V gene TRBV15, with TRBD2 identical over 9 bases. Germline V gene sequence: CDR1 LNHNV, CDR2 YYDKDF (reference sequence). After removal of 8 bases from V and 5 bases from J, the junction contained 8 bases not matched to a gene. The CDR3 has 14 residues. CDR3 region: CATGRTSVKDTQYF. CDR3 nucleotides: TGTGCCACCGGGCGGACTAGCGTTAAAGATACGCAGTATTTT.

The table lists this clonotype with a few counts. This sequence joins TRBV5-1 and TRBJ1-1; a possible D gene is TRBD1 (6 bases). The CDR3 runs to 13 residues. V dropped 3 bases and J dropped 3 bases, with 9 bases sitting between them. Germline CDR1 reads SGHRS; CDR2 reads YFSETQ. The CDR3 coding sequence is TGCGCCAGCAGCTACGGACAGCACACTGAAGCTTTCTTT. Translating it yields CASSYGQHTEAFF.

This clonotype was counted between two and nine times. The V and J genes are TRBV10-3 and TRBJ2-3, with TRBD1 as a possible D gene (5 bases). Trimming stripped 5 bases from V and 4 bases from J, with 10 bases between. The CDR3 is 13 residues long. Germline V gene lookup returns CDR1 ENHRY and CDR2 SYGVKD. Here the CDR3 reads CAISSGIPDTQYF. In DNA, the CDR3 is TGTGCCATCAGTTCAGGGATCCCAGATACGCAGTATTTT.

The J gene is TRBJ2-7, the V gene TRBV21-1; the D segment call TRBD1 is taken from the table without a DNA check. TRBV21-1 is a recognized pseudogene. This CDR3 has 14 residues. The CDR3 sequence is CASPRGEETYEQYF. As DNA, the CDR3 is TGTGCCAGTCCCCGGGGGGAGGAGACCTACGAGCAGTACTTC.

This clonotype was counted between two and nine times. The chain is built from TRBV10-1 and TRBJ2-7; 7 bases align to TRBD2. CDR1 is WNHNN, CDR2 SYGVQD, per germline (reference sequence). The CDR3 has 13 amino acids. V gave up 6 bases and J gave up 4 bases; unmatched junction bases: 6. CDR3 amino acids: CASSYTSDYEQYF. The CDR3 coding sequence is TGCGCCAGCAGCTACACTAGCGATTACGAGCAGTACTTC.

There are a few counts of this clonotype. This chain uses TRBV11-2 with TRBJ2-3; 7 bases match TRBD2. CDR3 length: 15 amino acids. V trimming: 3 bases; J trimming: 3 bases; junction bases outside the gene matches: 6. Germline V gene data show CDR1 as SGHAT and CDR2 as FQNNGV. CDR3 in amino acids: CASSFRPGGTDTQYF. In DNA, the CDR3 is TGTGCCAGCAGCTTCCGACCGGGGGGTACAGATACGCAGTATTTT.

This chain joins TRBV20-1 and TRBJ2-3; 9 bases align to TRBD2. Germline assignment: CDR1 DFQATT and CDR2 SNEGSKA (reference sequence). Trimming cost V 0 bases and J 1 base; bases outside gene matches: 2. The CDR3 length is 15 residues. In DNA, the CDR3 is TGCAGTGCTAGAGAACGGACTAGCGGCACAGATACGCAGTATTTT. This sequence encodes CSARERTSGTDTQYF.

The chain's CDR3 is CASSLPGLRYNEQFF. For the CDR3, the DNA is TGTGCCAGCAGTCTACCGGGACTTCGCTACAATGAGCAGTTCTTC. The chain couples TRBV28 to TRBJ2-1; possibly TRBD2 for D (6 bases). The V gene lost 5 bases and the J gene lost 3 bases, with 14 bases spanning the gap. Looked up from germline, CDR1 is MDHEN and CDR2 is SYDVKM. The length of the CDR3 is 15 residues.

The chain employs TRBV10-3 and TRBJ2-1, with TRBD2 identical over 10 bases. The CDR3 length is 13 residues. Germline V gene lookup returns CDR1 ENHRY and CDR2 SYGVKD. V dropped 6 bases and J dropped 7; count of bases not matched to a gene: 3. The CDR3 reads CAIREAGGNEQFF. CDR3 DNA: TGTGCCATCAGGGAAGCGGGAGGGAATGAGCAGTTCTTC.

This clonotype has a handful of counts. V gene TRBV29-1 combines with J gene TRBJ1-1; 9 positions match TRBD1. V gave up 7 bases and J gave up 10 bases; unmatched junction bases: 10. CDR3 size: 12 residues. Per the germline V gene, CDR1 is SQVTM and CDR2 is ANQGSEA. CDR3 protein: CSARNRGLGAFF. In nucleotides, the CDR3 is TGCAGCGCCCGAAACAGGGGGCTTGGAGCTTTCTTT.

This clonotype showed up just a few times. CDR3 region: CAGERAGGSGTGELFF. For the CDR3, the DNA is TGTGCCGGAGAGAGAGCGGGAGGCTCGGGCACCGGGGAGCTGTTTTTT. The chain links TRBV7-9 to TRBJ2-2; 9 bases map to TRBD2. The length of the CDR3 is 16 residues. Looked up from germline, CDR1 is SEHNR and CDR2 is FQNEAQ (reference sequence). V trimming: 11 bases; J trimming: 4 bases; junction bases outside the gene matches: 14.